Shown below are 22 T cell receptor beta chains from a single sample sequenced in a study of OX40 agonist ivuxolimab in advanced cancers. The repertoire was sequenced with immunoSEQ multiplex PCR; TCRdb's copy has only in-frame clones and lacks some. The profile shows 91,000 or so clones, 70% to 90% of them singletons. This material consisted of CD4+ or CD8+ T cells sorted from blood, taken in a trial of the OX40 agonist ivuxolimab. These receptors came from an adult with an advanced solid tumor such as melanoma, head and neck, liver or kidney cancer.

The chain uses TRBV2 and TRBJ1-1; tentative D call: TRBD1 (6 bases). Trimming removed 4 bases from V and 1 base from J, with 13 bases in between. Germline V gene lookup returns CDR1 SNHLY and CDR2 FYNNEI. The CDR3 spans 15 residues. For the CDR3, the DNA is TGTGCCAGCAGTGTTAACAGGGCTTCGAACACTGAAGCTTTCTTT. This codes for CASSVNRASNTEAFF.

The CDR3 spells CASTSRNNEQFF. CDR3 nucleotides: TGTGCCAGCACCTCCCGGAACAATGAGCAGTTCTTC. The rearrangement joins TRBV28 to TRBJ2-1; D ambiguous. CDR3 length equals 12 residues. Trimming took 7 bases from V and 5 from J, leaving 9 bases between them. Germline lookup yields CDR1 MDHEN and CDR2 SYDVKM. Based on the CDR3 plus reference TRBV28 and TRBJ2-1, the full variable domain is DVKVTQSSRYLVKRTGEKVFLECVQDMDHENMFWYRQDPGLGLRLIYFSYDVKMKEKGDIPEGYSVSREKKERFSLILESASTNQTSMYLCASTSRNNEQFFGPGTRLTVL.

The rearrangement uses TRBV14 and TRBJ2-2; no firm D call. The length of the CDR3 is 13 residues. Germline V CDR1 and CDR2: SGHDN, FVKESK. V lost 3 bases and J 5 bases, leaving 7 bases between the germline ends. The CDR3 sequence: CASSQRRTGELFF. The CDR3 coding sequence is TGTGCCAGCAGCCAGAGGAGAACCGGGGAGCTGTTTTTT.

In DNA, the CDR3 is TGCGCCAGCAGCTCGCAGGGGGGTGGAAACACCATATATTTT. Translating it yields CASSSQGGGNTIYF. The rearrangement uses TRBV5-1 and TRBJ1-3; TRBD1 matches at 7 bases. The V gene's germline CDR1 is SGHRS and CDR2 YFSETQ. V lost 3 bases, J lost 3 bases, and 3 bases stayed unmatched. This CDR3 region has 14 residues.

The rearrangement links TRBV29-1 to TRBJ2-5; TRBD1 agrees at 12 bases. The J segment lost 4 bases and the V segment lost 6 bases, leaving 3 bases of the junction unmatched. CDR1 SQVTM and CDR2 ANQGSEA come from the germline V gene. This CDR3 is 13 amino acids long. The CDR3 reads CSVGQGAGETQYF. The CDR3 bases are TGCAGCGTGGGACAGGGGGCGGGAGAGACCCAGTACTTC.

The rearrangement uses TRBV11-2 and TRBJ2-7; no clear D gene. Germline V gene lookup returns CDR1 SGHAT and CDR2 FQNNGV. V was cut by 4 bases and J by 3 bases, with 16 bases left in between. CDR3 size: 15 residues. CDR3 residues: CASSSGPEYFYEQYF. CDR3 DNA sequence: TGTGCCAGCAGCTCCGGCCCAGAATACTTCTACGAGCAGTACTTC.

This rearrangement joins TRBV11-2 to TRBJ1-2; a weak D match, TRBD1 (6 bases). The CDR3 sequence is 15 residues long. V was shortened by 6 bases and J by 4 bases, with 18 bases between the two germline ends. The V gene's germline CDR1 is SGHAT and CDR2 FQNNGV. CDR3 nucleotide sequence: TGTGCCAGCAGTCCCCACGGGGGGGGCGCCTATGGCTACACCTTC. This translates into CASSPHGGGAYGYTF.

This clone has a handful of counts. The chain combines TRBV10-3 with TRBJ1-1, with D perhaps TRBD1 (6 bases). V was shortened by 7 bases and J by 4 bases, with 13 bases between the two germline ends. Looked up from germline, CDR1 is ENHRY and CDR2 is SYGVKD. This CDR3 contains 13 residues. The CDR3 loop is CAITQGLGTEAFF. The DNA for the CDR3 is TGTGCCATCACCCAGGGGCTAGGCACTGAAGCTTTCTTT.

The rearrangement joins TRBV19 to TRBJ2-1, with 11 bases identical to TRBD2. The germline V gene has CDR1 LNHDA and CDR2 SQIVND (reference sequence). The CDR3 length is 15 residues. The ends lost 6 bases at V and 6 bases at J; junction bases unmatched: 7. CDR3 sequence: CASSKLAGVSNEQFF. CDR3 DNA sequence: TGTGCCAGTAGCAAACTAGCGGGAGTCTCCAATGAGCAGTTCTTC.

In nucleotides, the CDR3 is TGTGCCAGCTCGCCGCCGTGGGAGTCCTACAATGAGCAGTTCTTC. Translating gives CASSPPWESYNEQFF. The V and J genes are TRBV18 and TRBJ2-1; TRBD2 is a possible D gene (5 bases). Trimming left V 6 bases short and J 1 base short, with 13 bases between. CDR1 and CDR2 from the germline V gene are KGHSH and LQKENI. This CDR3 region has 15 residues.

The V call is TRBV5-4, the J call TRBJ2-1; 7 bases map to TRBD2. CDR3 size: 14 residues. V lost 4 bases to trimming and J lost 6 bases; unmatched junction nucleotides: 7. Germline-derived CDR1 and CDR2 are SGHNT and YYREEE (reference sequence). The CDR3 spells CASSPGLGGNEQFF. The CDR3 region has the DNA TGTGCCAGCAGCCCCGGACTAGGAGGCAATGAGCAGTTCTTC.

The rearrangement links TRBV29-1 to TRBJ2-1; D remains ambiguous. The CDR3 contains 12 residues. Trimming took off 8 bases at V and 3 bases at J, with 11 bases between the two ends. Germline lookup yields CDR1 SQVTM and CDR2 ANQGSEA. The DNA of the CDR3 is TGCAGCTATGCAACGGACTACAATGAGCAGTTCTTC. Protein product: CSYATDYNEQFF.

The chain's CDR3 is CASSQSPTIGSHNYGYTF. The CDR3 nucleotides are TGCGCCAGCAGCCAAAGCCCGACCATTGGGTCCCATAACTATGGCTACACCTTC. The chain couples TRBV4-1 to TRBJ1-2; D is ambiguous. Germline V CDR1 and CDR2: MGHRA, YSYEKL. Trimming cost V 2 bases and J 1 base, with 20 bases left between them. This CDR3 has 18 residues.

The chain combines TRBV7-2 with TRBJ2-1; 10 nucleotides line up with TRBD1. The germline CDR1 and CDR2 sequences are SGHTA and FQGNSA. CDR3 length: 13 amino acids. The V and J ends lost 5 bases and 9 bases, in that order; junction bases with no gene match: 4. CDR3 in amino acids: CASSRGQGGEQFF. CDR3 bases: TGTGCCAGCAGCCGCGGACAGGGGGGTGAGCAGTTCTTC.

V is TRBV5-4 and J is TRBJ2-7, with 14 positions matching TRBD2. The CDR3 loop spans 16 amino acids. V lost 4 bases, J lost 2 bases, and 5 bases stayed unmatched. CDR1 and CDR2 (germline): SGHNT, YYREEE (reference sequence). CDR3 coding DNA: TGTGCCAGCAGCCGGGGACTAGCGGGAGAGACCTACGAGCAGTACTTC. It is translated as CASSRGLAGETYEQYF.

CDR3 region: CASSLNAGGSTDTQYF. The CDR3 nucleotides read TGTGCCAGCAGCTTAAACGCAGGGGGGAGCACAGATACGCAGTATTTT. The rearrangement uses TRBV7-6 and TRBJ2-3, with D possibly being TRBD1 (7 bases). The CDR3 has 16 amino acids. Germline values: CDR1 SGHVS, CDR2 FNYEAQ. V lost 2 bases and J lost 0, with 12 bases in between.

This chain uses TRBV27 with TRBJ1-1; perhaps TRBD1 as D (5 bases). The CDR3 contains 17 residues. The V and J ends lost 3 bases and 2 bases respectively, with 19 bases between them. Germline V gene sequence: CDR1 MNHEY, CDR2 SMNVEV (reference sequence). CDR3 amino acids: CASSLFGITGQNTEAFF. In DNA, the CDR3 is TGTGCCAGCAGTTTGTTTGGAATCACGGGGCAAAACACTGAAGCTTTCTTT.

V and J are TRBV28 and TRBJ1-2; D not resolved. With 6 bases removed from V and 2 bases from J, the gap between germline ends came to 13 bases. The CDR3 is 14 residues long. CDR1 and CDR2 from the germline V gene are MDHEN and SYDVKM. CDR3 loop: CASSWGTENYGYTF. CDR3 in DNA: TGTGCCAGCAGCTGGGGAACCGAGAACTATGGCTACACCTTC.

This clone showed up just once. The CDR3 here is CASSTRTSGETQYF. The CDR3 region has the DNA TGTGCCAGTAGTACGCGGACTAGCGGAGAGACCCAGTACTTC. The V call is TRBV19, the J call TRBJ2-5, with TRBD2 matching 10 bases. Losses at the gene ends were 4 bases for V and 4 bases for J; bases not matched to a gene: 3. Germline lookup yields CDR1 LNHDA and CDR2 SQIVND (reference sequence). The CDR3 contains 14 residues.

This chain links TRBV6-6 with TRBJ2-2; D call uncertain. The V end lost 8 bases, the J end lost 0 bases, and 10 bases lay between the germline ends. CDR1 and CDR2 (germline): MNHNY, SVGAGI (reference sequence). The CDR3 runs to 14 residues. The CDR3 DNA reads as TGTGCCAGCCGGACCCAACCGAACACCGGGGAGCTGTTTTTT. Translated: CASRTQPNTGELFF.

The genes are TRBV10-3 and TRBJ1-5; D is possibly TRBD1 (6 bases). Looked up from germline, CDR1 is ENHRY and CDR2 is SYGVKD. This CDR3 contains 14 residues. Trimming stripped 3 bases from V and 7 bases from J, with 13 bases between. In DNA form, the CDR3 reads TGTGCCATCAGTGATCCAGGGGCGGGGCAGCCCCAGCATTTT. Translated: CAISDPGAGQPQHF.

J is TRBJ1-1 and V is TRBV19, with TRBD1 as a possible D gene (5 bases). V lost 3 bases and J lost 10, with 12 bases in between. CDR3 size: 12 residues. The germline V gene encodes CDR1 LNHDA and CDR2 SQIVND (reference sequence). CDR3 coding DNA: TGTGCCAGTAGTATCCCCCAGGGTTCAGCTTTCTTT. Translated, it gives CASSIPQGSAFF.